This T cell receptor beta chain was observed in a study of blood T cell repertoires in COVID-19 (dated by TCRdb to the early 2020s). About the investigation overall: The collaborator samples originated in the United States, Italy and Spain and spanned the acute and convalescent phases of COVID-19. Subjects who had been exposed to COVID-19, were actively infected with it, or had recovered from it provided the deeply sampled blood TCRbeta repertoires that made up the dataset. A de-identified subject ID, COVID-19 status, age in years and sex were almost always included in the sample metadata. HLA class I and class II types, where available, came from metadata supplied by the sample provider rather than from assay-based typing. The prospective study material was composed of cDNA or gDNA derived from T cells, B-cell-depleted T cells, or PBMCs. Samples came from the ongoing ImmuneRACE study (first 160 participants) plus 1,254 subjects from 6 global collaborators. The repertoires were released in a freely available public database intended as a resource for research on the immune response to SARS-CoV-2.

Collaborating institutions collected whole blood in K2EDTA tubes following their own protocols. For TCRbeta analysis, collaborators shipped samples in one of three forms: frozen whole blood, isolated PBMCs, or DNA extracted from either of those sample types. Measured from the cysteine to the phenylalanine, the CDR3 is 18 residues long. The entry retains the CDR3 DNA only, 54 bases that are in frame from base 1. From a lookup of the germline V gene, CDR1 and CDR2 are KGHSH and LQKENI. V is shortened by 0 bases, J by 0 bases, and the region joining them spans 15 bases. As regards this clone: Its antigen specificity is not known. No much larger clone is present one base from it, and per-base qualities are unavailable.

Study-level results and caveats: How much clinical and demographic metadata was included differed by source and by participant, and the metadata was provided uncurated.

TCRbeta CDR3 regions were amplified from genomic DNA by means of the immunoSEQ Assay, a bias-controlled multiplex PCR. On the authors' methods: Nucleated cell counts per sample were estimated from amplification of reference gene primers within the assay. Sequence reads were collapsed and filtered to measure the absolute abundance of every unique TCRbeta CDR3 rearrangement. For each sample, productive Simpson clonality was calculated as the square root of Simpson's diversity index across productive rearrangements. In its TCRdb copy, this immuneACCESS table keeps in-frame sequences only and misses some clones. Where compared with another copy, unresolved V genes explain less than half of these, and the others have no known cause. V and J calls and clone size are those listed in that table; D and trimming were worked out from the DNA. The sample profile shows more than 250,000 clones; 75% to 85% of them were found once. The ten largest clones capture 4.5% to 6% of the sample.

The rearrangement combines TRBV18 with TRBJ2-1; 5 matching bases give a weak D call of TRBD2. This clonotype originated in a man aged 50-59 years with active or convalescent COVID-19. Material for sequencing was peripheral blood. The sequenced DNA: TGTGCCAGCTCACCACCAAGTCGACCGGGAAGCTCCTACAATGAGCAGTTCTTC. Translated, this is CASSPPSRPGSSYNEQFF.